This T cell receptor (beta chain) was profiled in a study of blood T cell repertoires in COVID-19. In this sample, this clone turned up once. Trimming pared 3 bases from V and 4 bases from J, leaving 15 bases between. Germline values: CDR1 MDHEN, CDR2 SYDVKM. This CDR3 is built from 15 residues. TCRdb keeps only in-frame clones here, not all; method: immunoSEQ multiplex PCR. Of about 58,000 clones listed, 89% are singletons. The sequence was obtained from a woman aged 55-70 years with active COVID-19. What was sequenced was peripheral blood. The genes are TRBV28 and TRBJ1-1; no clear D gene. The CDR3 loop is CASSFPFGPGTEAFF. Written as DNA, the CDR3 is TGTGCCAGCAGTTTCCCCTTCGGCCCGGGCACTGAAGCTTTCTTT.